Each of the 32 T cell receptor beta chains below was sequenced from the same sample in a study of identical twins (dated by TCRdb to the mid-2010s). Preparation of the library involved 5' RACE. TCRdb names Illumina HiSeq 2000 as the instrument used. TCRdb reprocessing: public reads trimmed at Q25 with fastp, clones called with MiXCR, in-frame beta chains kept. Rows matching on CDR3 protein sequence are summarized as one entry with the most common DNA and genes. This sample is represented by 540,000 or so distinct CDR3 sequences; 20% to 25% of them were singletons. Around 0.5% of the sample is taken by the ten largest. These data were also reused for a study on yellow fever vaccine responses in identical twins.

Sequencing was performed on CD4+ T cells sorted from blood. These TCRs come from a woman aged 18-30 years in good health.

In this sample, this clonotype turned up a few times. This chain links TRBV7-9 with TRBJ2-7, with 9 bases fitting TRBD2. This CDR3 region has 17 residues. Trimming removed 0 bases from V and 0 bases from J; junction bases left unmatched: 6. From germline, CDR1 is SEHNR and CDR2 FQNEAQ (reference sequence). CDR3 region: CASSLAASGRSSYEQYF. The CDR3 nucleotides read TGTGCCAGCAGCTTAGCGGCCAGCGGGAGGTCCTCCTACGAGCAGTACTTC. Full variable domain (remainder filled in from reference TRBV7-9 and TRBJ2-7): DTGVSQNPRHKITKRGQNVTFRCDPISEHNRLYWYRQTLGQGPEFLTYFQNEAQLEKSRLLSDRFSAERPKGSFSTLEIQRTEQGDSAMYLCASSLAASGRSSYEQYFGPGTRLTVT.

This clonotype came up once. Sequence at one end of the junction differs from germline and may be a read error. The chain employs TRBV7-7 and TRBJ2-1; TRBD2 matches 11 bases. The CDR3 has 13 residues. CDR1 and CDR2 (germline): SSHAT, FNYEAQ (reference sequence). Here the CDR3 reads CASSQTSGGEQLF. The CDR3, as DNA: TGTGCCAGCAGCCAAACTAGCGGGGGTGAGCAGTTGTTC.

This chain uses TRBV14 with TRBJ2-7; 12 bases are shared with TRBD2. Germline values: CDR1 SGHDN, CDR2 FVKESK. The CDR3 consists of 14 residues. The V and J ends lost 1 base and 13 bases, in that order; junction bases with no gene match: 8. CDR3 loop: CASSQAQTSGRTYF. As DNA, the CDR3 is TGTGCCAGCAGCCAAGCCCAAACTAGCGGGAGGACCTACTTC.

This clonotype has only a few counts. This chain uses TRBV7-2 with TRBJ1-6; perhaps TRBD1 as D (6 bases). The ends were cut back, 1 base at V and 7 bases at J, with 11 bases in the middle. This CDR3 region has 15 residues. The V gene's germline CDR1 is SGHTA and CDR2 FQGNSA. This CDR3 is CASSLGGTPNSPLHF. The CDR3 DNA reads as TGTGCCAGCAGCTTAGGGGGGACACCGAATTCACCCCTCCACTTT.

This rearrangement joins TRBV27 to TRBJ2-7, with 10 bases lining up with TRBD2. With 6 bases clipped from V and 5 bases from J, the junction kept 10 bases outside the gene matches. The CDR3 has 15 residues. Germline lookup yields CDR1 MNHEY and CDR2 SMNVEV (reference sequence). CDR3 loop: CASRESGGVGHEQYV. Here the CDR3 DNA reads TGTGCCAGCAGAGAAAGCGGGGGGGTTGGTCACGAGCAGTACGTC.

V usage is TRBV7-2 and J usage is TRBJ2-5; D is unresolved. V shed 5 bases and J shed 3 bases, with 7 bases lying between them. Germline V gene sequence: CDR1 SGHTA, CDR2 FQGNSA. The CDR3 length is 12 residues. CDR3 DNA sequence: TGTGCCAGCAGCCTTTTAAAAGAGACCCAGTACTTC. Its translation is CASSLLKETQYF.

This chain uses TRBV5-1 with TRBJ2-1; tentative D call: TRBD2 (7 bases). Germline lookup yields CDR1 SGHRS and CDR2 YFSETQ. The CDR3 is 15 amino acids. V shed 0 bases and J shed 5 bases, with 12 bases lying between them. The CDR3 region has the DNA TGCGCCAGCAGCTTGGACGGGGGGCACGACAATGAGCAGTTCTTC. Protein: CASSLDGGHDNEQFF.

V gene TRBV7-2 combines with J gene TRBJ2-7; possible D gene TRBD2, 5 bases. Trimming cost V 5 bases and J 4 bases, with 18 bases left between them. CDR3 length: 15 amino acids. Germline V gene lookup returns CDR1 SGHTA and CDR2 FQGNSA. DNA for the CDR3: TGTGCCAGCAGCCCACTGAGGATAACGGGATACGAGCAGTACTTC. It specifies CASSPLRITGYEQYF.

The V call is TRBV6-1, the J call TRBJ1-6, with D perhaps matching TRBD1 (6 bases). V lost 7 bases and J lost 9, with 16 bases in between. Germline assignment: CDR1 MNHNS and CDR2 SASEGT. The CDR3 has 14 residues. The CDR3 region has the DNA TGTGCCAGCACGTATGAAGCCAGGGGTTCACCCCTCCACTTT. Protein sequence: CASTYEARGSPLHF.

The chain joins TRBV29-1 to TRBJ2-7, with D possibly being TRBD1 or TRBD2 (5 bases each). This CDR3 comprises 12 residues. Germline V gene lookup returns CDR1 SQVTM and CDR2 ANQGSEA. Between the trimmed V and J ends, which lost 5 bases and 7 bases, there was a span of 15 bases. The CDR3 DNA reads TGCAGCGTTCGAGGGACCGCCGGTGAGCAGTACTTC. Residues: CSVRGTAGEQYF.

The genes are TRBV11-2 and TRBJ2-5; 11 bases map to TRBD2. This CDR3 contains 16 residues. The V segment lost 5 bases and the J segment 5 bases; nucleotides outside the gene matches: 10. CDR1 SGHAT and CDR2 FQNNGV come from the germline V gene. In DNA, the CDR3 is TGTGCCAGCAGCCGTAACATAGCGGGGGGGCGGGAGACCCAGTACTTC. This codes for CASSRNIAGGRETQYF.

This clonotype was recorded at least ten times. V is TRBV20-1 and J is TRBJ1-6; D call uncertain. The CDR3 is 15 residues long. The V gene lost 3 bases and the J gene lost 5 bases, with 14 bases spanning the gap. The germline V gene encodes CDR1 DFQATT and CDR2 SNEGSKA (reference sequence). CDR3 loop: CSASPGERHNSPLHF. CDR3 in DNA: TGCAGTGCTAGTCCCGGGGAGCGCCATAATTCACCCCTCCACTTT.

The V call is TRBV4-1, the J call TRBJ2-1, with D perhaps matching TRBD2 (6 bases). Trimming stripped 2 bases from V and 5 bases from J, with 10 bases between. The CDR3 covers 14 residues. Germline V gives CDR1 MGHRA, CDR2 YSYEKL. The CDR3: CASSQFGGNNEQFF. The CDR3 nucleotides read TGCGCCAGCAGCCAATTTGGAGGGAACAATGAGCAGTTCTTC.

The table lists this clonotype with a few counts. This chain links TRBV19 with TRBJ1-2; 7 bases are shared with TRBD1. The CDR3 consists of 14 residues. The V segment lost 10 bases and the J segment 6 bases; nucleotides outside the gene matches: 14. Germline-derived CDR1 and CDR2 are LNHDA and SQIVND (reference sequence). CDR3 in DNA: TGTGCCACCTCTGGGACAGCCCGCTCTAATGGCTACACCTTC. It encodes CATSGTARSNGYTF. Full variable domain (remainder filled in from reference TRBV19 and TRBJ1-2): DGGITQSPKYLFRKEGQNVTLSCEQNLNHDAMYWYRQDPGQGLRLIYYSQIVNDFQKGDIAEGYSVSREKKESFPLTVTSAQKNPTAFYLCATSGTARSNGYTFGSGTRLTVV.

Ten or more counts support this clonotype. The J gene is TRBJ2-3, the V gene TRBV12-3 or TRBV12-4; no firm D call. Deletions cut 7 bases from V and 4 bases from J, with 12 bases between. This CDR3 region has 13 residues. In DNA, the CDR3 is TGTGCCAGCAACGATGGGTTCGCAGATACGCAGTATTTT. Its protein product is CASNDGFADTQYF.

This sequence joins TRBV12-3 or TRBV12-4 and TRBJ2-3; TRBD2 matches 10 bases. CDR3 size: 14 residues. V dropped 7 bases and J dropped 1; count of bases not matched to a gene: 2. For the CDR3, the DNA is TGTGCCAGCACAACTAGCGGGGGCACAGATACGCAGTATTTT. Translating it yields CASTTSGGTDTQYF.

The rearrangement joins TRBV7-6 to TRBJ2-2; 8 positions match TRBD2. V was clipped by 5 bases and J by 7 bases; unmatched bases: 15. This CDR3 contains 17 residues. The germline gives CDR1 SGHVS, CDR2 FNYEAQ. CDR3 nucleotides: TGTGCCAGCAGCCTCCGATCGGGACTAGTAAGGGGCGGGGAGCTGTTTTTT. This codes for CASSLRSGLVRGGELFF.

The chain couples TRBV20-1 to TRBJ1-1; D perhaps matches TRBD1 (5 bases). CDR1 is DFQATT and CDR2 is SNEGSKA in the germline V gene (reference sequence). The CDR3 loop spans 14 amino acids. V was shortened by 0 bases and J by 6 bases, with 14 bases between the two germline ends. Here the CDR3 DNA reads TGCAGTGCTAGAGATAAGGGGCGGTCGGCTGAAGCTTTCTTT. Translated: CSARDKGRSAEAFF.

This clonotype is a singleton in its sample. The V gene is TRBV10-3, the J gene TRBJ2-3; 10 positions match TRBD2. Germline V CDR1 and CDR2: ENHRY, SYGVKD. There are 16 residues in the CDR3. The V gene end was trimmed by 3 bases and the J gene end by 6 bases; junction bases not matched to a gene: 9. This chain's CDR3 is CAISEGGLAVGDTQYF. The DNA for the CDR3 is TGTGCCATCAGTGAAGGTGGACTAGCGGTCGGGGATACGCAGTATTTT.

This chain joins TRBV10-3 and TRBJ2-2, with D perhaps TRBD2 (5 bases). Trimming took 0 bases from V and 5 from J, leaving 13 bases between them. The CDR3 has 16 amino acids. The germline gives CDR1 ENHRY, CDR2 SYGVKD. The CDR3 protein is CAISESGVRRTGELFF. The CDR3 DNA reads TGTGCCATCAGTGAGTCGGGAGTGAGGCGGACCGGGGAGCTGTTTTTT.

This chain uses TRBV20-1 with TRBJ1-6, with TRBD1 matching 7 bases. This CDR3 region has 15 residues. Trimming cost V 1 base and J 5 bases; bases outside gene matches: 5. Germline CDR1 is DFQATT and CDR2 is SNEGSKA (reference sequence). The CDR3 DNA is TGCAGTGCTAGAGTATCGGGACAGAATAATTCACCCCTCCACTTT. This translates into CSARVSGQNNSPLHF.

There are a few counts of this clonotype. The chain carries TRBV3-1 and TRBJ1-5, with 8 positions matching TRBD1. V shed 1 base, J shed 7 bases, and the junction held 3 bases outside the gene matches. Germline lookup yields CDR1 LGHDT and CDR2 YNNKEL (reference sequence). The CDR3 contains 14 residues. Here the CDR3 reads CASSQVGQGQPQHF. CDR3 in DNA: TGTGCCAGCAGCCAAGTCGGACAGGGCCAGCCCCAGCATTTT.

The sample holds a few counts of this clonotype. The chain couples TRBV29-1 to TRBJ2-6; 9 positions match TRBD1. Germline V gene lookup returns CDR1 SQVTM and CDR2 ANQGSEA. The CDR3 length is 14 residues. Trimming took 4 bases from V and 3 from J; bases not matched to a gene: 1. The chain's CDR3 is CSVGTGVGANVLTF. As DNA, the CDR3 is TGCAGCGTTGGGACAGGGGTTGGGGCCAACGTCCTGACTTTC.

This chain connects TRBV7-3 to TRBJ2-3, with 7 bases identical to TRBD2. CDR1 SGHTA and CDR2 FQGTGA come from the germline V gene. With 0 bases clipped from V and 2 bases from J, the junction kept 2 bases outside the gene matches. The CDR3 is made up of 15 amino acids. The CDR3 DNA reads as TGTGCCAGCAGCTTAACTACTAGCGACACAGATACGCAGTATTTT. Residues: CASSLTTSDTDTQYF.

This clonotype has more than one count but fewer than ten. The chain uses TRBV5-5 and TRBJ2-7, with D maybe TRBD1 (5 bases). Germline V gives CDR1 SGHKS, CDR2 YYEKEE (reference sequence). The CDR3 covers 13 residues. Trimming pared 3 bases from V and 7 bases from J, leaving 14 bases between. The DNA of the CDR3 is TGTGCCAGCAGCTACGACAGACCTCATGAGCAGTACGTC. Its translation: CASSYDRPHEQYV.

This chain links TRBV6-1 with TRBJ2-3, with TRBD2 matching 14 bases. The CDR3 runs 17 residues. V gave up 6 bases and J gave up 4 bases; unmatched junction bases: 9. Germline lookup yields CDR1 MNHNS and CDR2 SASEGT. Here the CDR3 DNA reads TGTGCCAGCAGGCCGACTAGCGGGAGGGCCTACGCAGATACGCAGTATTTT. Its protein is CASRPTSGRAYADTQYF.

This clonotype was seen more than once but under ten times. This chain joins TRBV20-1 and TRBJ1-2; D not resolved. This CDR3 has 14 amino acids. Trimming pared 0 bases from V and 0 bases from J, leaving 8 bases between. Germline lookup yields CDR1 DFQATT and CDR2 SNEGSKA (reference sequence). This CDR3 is CSARESGSNYGYTF. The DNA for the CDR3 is TGCAGTGCTAGAGAATCGGGATCTAACTATGGCTACACCTTC.

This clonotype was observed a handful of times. Here the CDR3 DNA reads TGTGCCAGCAGCCGAAAAGGTACCGGGAGGCCGGGCGAGCAGTACTTC. Protein product: CASSRKGTGRPGEQYF. This sequence joins TRBV3-1 and TRBJ2-7; 7 bases match TRBD2. The CDR3 length is 16 residues. Trimming cost V 4 bases and J 6 bases; bases outside gene matches: 15. Per germline, CDR1 LGHDT and CDR2 YNNKEL (reference sequence).

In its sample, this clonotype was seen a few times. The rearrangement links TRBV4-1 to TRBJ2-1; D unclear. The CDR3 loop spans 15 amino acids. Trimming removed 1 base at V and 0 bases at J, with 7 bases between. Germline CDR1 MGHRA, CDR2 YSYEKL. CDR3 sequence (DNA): TGCGCCAGCAGCCAAGGCCCTAGCTCCTACAATGAGCAGTTCTTC. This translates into CASSQGPSSYNEQFF.

CDR3 loop: CASNIYTGLGNQPQHF. The CDR3 DNA follows: TGTGCCAGCAATATATATACAGGGTTGGGCAATCAGCCCCAGCATTTT. The rearrangement links TRBV12-3 or TRBV12-4 to TRBJ1-5; D is perhaps TRBD1 (6 bases). V gave up 7 bases and J gave up 2 bases, with 18 bases separating them. This CDR3 has 16 amino acids.

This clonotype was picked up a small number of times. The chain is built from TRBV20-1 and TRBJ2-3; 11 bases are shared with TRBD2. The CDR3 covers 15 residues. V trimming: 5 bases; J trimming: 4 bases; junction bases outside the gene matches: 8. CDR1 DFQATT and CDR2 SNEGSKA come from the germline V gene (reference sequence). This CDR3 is CSALTSGNIPDTQYF. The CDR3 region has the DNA TGCAGTGCTTTGACTAGCGGGAACATTCCAGATACGCAGTATTTT.

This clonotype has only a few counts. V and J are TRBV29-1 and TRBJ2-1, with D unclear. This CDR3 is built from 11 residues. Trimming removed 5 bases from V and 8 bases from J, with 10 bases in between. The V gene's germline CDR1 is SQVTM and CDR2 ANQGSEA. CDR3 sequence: CSVCRGDEQFF. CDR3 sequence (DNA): TGCAGCGTTTGTCGCGGCGATGAGCAGTTCTTC.